This entry features one TCR beta chain sequence. Its antigen is unidentified. One entry per CDR3 protein results from TCRdb running MiXCR on the reads. Among approximately 170,000 distinct CDR3 sequences listed, roughly 15% were seen once. V trimming: 5 bases; J trimming: 2 bases; junction bases outside the gene matches: 7. The length of the CDR3 is 15 residues. Germline CDR1 reads SGHTA; CDR2 reads FQGNSA. The sample belongs to a study of T cell repertoires in cytomegalovirus infection. As for the study in general: From public TCR beta signatures came an indication of both CMV infection and matching HLA type. General study results and limits: Cumulated frequencies of public TCR beta families served to identify carriers of CMV plus the relevant HLA. Dominating the ex vivo response were HLA-C-restricted CMV-specific TCR beta clonotypes.

The rearrangement joins TRBV7-2 to TRBJ2-3; 7 nucleotides line up with TRBD1. Input material: CD8+ T cells from PBMCs. The clonotype originates from a human donor in good health (CMV status not recorded). Some clones in this sample may be carry-over from other donors' samples. The CDR3 region is CASSPSDRDTDTQYF. DNA for the CDR3: TGTGCCAGCAGCCCCAGCGACAGGGACACAGATACGCAGTATTTT.